The 17 T cell receptor beta chains below were found in one sample sequenced in a study of blood T cell repertoires in COVID-19. Sequenced by immunoSEQ multiplex PCR; TCRdb stores in-frame clones only, minus some. The sample has hundreds of thousands of clones; around 90% are singletons. Sequenced input: peripheral blood. These receptor sequences come from a man aged 18 to 30 with active or convalescent COVID-19.

The V gene is TRBV7-3, the J gene TRBJ2-1; 7 nucleotides align to TRBD2. Looked up from germline, CDR1 is SGHTA and CDR2 is FQGTGA. This CDR3 has 14 residues. With V trimmed by 3 bases and J by 3 bases, 2 bases remained unmatched. The CDR3 sequence: CASSFGGSYNEQFF. CDR3 sequence (DNA): TGTGCCAGCAGCTTCGGCGGGAGCTACAATGAGCAGTTCTTC. The full variable domain, in which reference TRBV7-3 and TRBJ2-1 provide the parts outside the CDR3, is GAGVSQTPSNKVTEKGKYVELRCDPISGHTALYWYRQSLGQGPEFLIYFQGTGAADDSGLPNDRFFAVRPEGSVSTLKIQRTERGDSAVYLCASSFGGSYNEQFFGPGTRLTVL.

The CDR3 reads CSVDPMGGSYNEQFF. The CDR3 DNA reads TGCAGCGTAGACCCCATGGGGGGGTCCTACAATGAGCAGTTCTTC. The gene calls are TRBV29-1 and TRBJ2-1; TRBD2 matches at 7 bases. J was trimmed by 1 base and V by 6 bases; bases with no gene match: 9. The CDR3 is made up of 15 amino acids. Germline V gene data show CDR1 as SQVTM and CDR2 as ANQGSEA.

The chain combines TRBV12-3 or TRBV12-4 with TRBJ1-5, with 9 positions matching TRBD1. The V and J ends lost 4 bases and 9 bases, in that order; junction bases with no gene match: 4. The CDR3 runs to 13 residues. The CDR3 region is CASSSTGGRPQHF. Written as DNA, the CDR3 is TGTGCCAGCAGTTCGACAGGGGGTCGGCCCCAGCATTTT.

This clone was found a few times. The genes are TRBV21-1 and TRBJ1-2; the D call TRBD1 from the table was never checked on the DNA. TRBV21-1 is an annotated pseudogene. The CDR3 length is 15 residues. CDR3 in DNA: TGTGCCAGCAGCAAAAGGCAGGAACCTAACTATGGCTACACCTTC. Translating gives CASSKRQEPNYGYTF.

The chain carries TRBV5-1 and TRBJ2-7; a possible D gene is TRBD1 (6 bases). Trimming took 4 bases from V and 3 from J, leaving 11 bases between them. This CDR3 has 13 amino acids. Per germline, CDR1 SGHRS and CDR2 YFSETQ. The CDR3 protein is CASSRGQFYEQYF. CDR3 bases: TGCGCCAGCAGCAGGGGACAATTCTACGAGCAGTACTTC.

The chain has TRBV7-2 and TRBJ2-7; TRBD1 agrees at 10 bases. This CDR3 region has 15 residues. Germline V gene sequence: CDR1 SGHTA, CDR2 FQGNSA. J was trimmed by 0 bases and V by 4 bases; bases with no gene match: 3. The CDR3 protein is CASSSGQGVSYEQYF. Here the CDR3 DNA reads TGTGCCAGCAGCTCCGGACAGGGGGTCTCCTACGAGCAGTACTTC.

This chain connects TRBV28 to TRBJ2-7; 10 nucleotides agree with TRBD1. Germline values: CDR1 MDHEN, CDR2 SYDVKM. CDR3 length equals 15 residues. The trim removed 6 bases at V and 4 bases at J, leaving 9 bases unmatched. The chain's CDR3 is CASRQRQGANYEQYF. DNA of the CDR3: TGTGCCAGCAGACAACGACAGGGGGCTAATTACGAGCAGTACTTC.

The CDR3 DNA reads as TGTGCCAGCAGTCTCGGTTGGGGAGACTATGGCTACACCTTC. Amino acids: CASSLGWGDYGYTF. The gene calls are TRBV27 and TRBJ1-2; D remains ambiguous. Germline V gene sequence: CDR1 MNHEY, CDR2 SMNVEV (reference sequence). V was shortened by 5 bases and J by 3 bases, with 13 bases between the two germline ends. The CDR3 consists of 14 residues.

The chain uses TRBV7-6 and TRBJ2-1, with 11 bases that match TRBD2. This CDR3 is 15 amino acids long. J lost 3 bases, V lost 3 bases, and 1 base had no gene match. Germline-derived CDR1 and CDR2 are SGHVS and FNYEAQ. The CDR3 loop reads CASSFTSGGYNEQFF. The DNA for the CDR3 is TGTGCCAGCAGCTTTACTAGCGGGGGCTACAATGAGCAGTTCTTC.

The chain recombines TRBV4-2 with TRBJ2-1; D is unresolved. CDR3 length equals 16 residues. V lost 7 bases, J lost 0 bases, and 16 bases lay in between. Germline CDR1 reads LGHNA; CDR2 reads YNFKEQ. The CDR3 reads CASKELSSSSYNEQFF. DNA for the CDR3: TGTGCCAGCAAGGAGTTGTCGAGTAGCTCCTACAATGAGCAGTTCTTC.

This clone was picked up one time. This chain uses TRBV28 with TRBJ1-4, with 7 bases identical to TRBD1. The CDR3 has 15 residues. J was trimmed by 5 bases and V by 6 bases; bases with no gene match: 9. Germline loops: CDR1 MDHEN, CDR2 SYDVKM. In DNA form, the CDR3 reads TGTGCCAGCAGCCGTCAAGGGACAGCAAATGAAAAACTGTTTTTT. It encodes CASSRQGTANEKLFF.

The V and J genes are TRBV5-6 and TRBJ2-2; tentatively, D is TRBD2 (5 bases). V dropped 4 bases and J dropped 4 bases, with 20 bases sitting between them. Looked up from germline, CDR1 is SGHDT and CDR2 is YYEEEE. This CDR3 is built from 17 residues. The CDR3 sequence: CASSPGGGRNPTGELFF. Here the CDR3 DNA reads TGTGCCAGCAGCCCAGGAGGTGGCCGAAACCCCACCGGGGAGCTGTTTTTT.

The rearrangement uses TRBV3-1 (or the pseudogene TRBV3-2) and TRBJ2-2; 7 bases are a match to TRBD2. The CDR3 spans 18 residues. The germline CDR1 and CDR2 sequences are LGHDT and YNNKEL (reference sequence). Trimming cost V 0 bases and J 4 bases; bases outside gene matches: 11. The CDR3, as DNA: TGTGCCAGCAGCCAAGATGCTAGCCAGCGGGGTAGCACCGGGGAGCTGTTTTTT. Translated, it gives CASSQDASQRGSTGELFF.

This clone was detected only once. This rearrangement joins TRBV28 to TRBJ2-1, with 7 bases matching TRBD2. The J segment lost 7 bases and the V segment lost 7 bases, leaving 4 bases of the junction unmatched. Per germline, CDR1 MDHEN and CDR2 SYDVKM. The length of the CDR3 is 12 residues. As DNA, the CDR3 is TGTGCCAGCAATAAACTAGCGAATGAGCAGTTCTTC. The encoded protein is CASNKLANEQFF.

The chain carries TRBV18 and TRBJ1-1; TRBD1 matches 8 bases. The germline V gene encodes CDR1 KGHSH and CDR2 LQKENI. This CDR3 spans 12 amino acids. The J segment lost 5 bases and the V segment lost 5 bases, leaving 1 base of the junction unmatched. CDR3 amino acids: CASSRTGTEAFF. The CDR3 DNA reads TGTGCCAGCTCAAGGACAGGGACTGAAGCTTTCTTT.

The chain recombines TRBV7-2 with TRBJ1-5; 8 positions match TRBD1. The V gene's germline CDR1 is SGHTA and CDR2 FQGNSA. V shed 1 base, J shed 7 bases, and the junction held 9 bases outside the gene matches. This CDR3 has 16 amino acids. Written as DNA, the CDR3 is TGTGCCAGCAGCTTAGGGGGGGGGACAGGAGACCAGCCCCAGCATTTT. Its protein is CASSLGGGTGDQPQHF.

This chain joins TRBV27 and TRBJ1-6, with a weak D call TRBD1 (6 bases). CDR3 length: 14 residues. Germline values: CDR1 MNHEY, CDR2 SMNVEV (reference sequence). V lost 7 bases and J 9 bases, leaving 16 bases between the germline ends. CDR3 coding DNA: TGTGCCAGCACCACAGGGATCGGTGGTTCACCCCTCCACTTT. Translating it yields CASTTGIGGSPLHF.